The subject of this entry is one TCR beta chain. The antigen this receptor binds is unknown. One base away there is no much larger clone; base qualities are not given. The library came from the immunoSEQ multiplex PCR assay. The authors processed their data as follows. To diagnose cytomegalovirus status from the catalog of TCR beta chain sequences, a statistical classification framework was built. The table comes from immuneACCESS by way of TCRdb, which keeps in-frame sequences with V and J called. Part of the clones is missing from these tables; in studies checked, under half for an unresolved V gene and the rest for unknown reasons. The DNA gave D and trimming, while V, J and clone size come from that table. The table for this sample lists 100,000 to 150,000 clones; roughly nine tenths of them were counted only once. 1% to 1.5% of the sample is taken by the ten largest. V gives up 0 bases and J gives up 5 bases, and the segment between their germline ends measures 6 bases. Per the germline V gene, SGHRS is the CDR1 and YFSETQ is the CDR2. The CDR3 starts with the cysteine, ends with the phenylalanine, and has 13 residues. Only the CDR3 DNA stays, 39 bases, in frame from base 1.

The sample is drawn from a study of cytomegalovirus exposure and HLA in healthy donors (dated 2017 in TCRdb). With respect to the entire study: The 650 to 800 repertoires of the first cohort and the 120 validation repertoires were produced on the same platform, according to a later analysis. The study was designed to test whether signatures of past pathogen exposure could be identified by cataloging public T cell receptors. To predict cytomegalovirus infection status, the study brought together high-throughput TCR immunosequencing, statistical association of individual TCRs with disease status, and machine learning. A separate validation cohort of roughly 130 different subjects was used in addition to the roughly 670-subject first cohort.

Overall results and qualifications from the work: The classifier was reported to diagnose cytomegalovirus status with high specificity and sensitivity in both the original and validation cohorts. The authors suggested that the approach could potentially be generalized to other disease states and immunological phenotypes. The study listed approximately 150 TCR beta chains as associated with cytomegalovirus. A few of the identified cytomegalovirus-associated TCR beta chains were confirmed in vitro to be specific for cytomegalovirus antigens. A later analysis found that TCRs clustered in the first cohort also tended to co-occur in the approximately 120 validation repertoires, with just under 95% of cluster scores above 0. A later analysis lacked HLA typing for the validation cohort, so it scored co-occurrence in that cohort across all 110 or so repertoires. Across donors, most TCR sequences were observed very rarely, whereas some public TCRs were present in many individuals.

Separate from the approximately 700-subject first cohort, the validation cohort of 120 subjects was the group to which the donors belonged. The rearrangement combines TRBV5-1 with TRBJ1-5; no confident D gene assignment can be made. The sequencing input was PBMCs. This TCR was recovered from a woman aged 18-29 years in good health and CMV-seronegative. CDR3 reads: CASSLAPDQPQHF. The nucleotide sequence reads as follows: TGCGCCAGCAGCTTGGCTCCGGATCAGCCCCAGCATTTT.